This T cell receptor (beta chain) was retrieved from a study of T cell clonotyping in hematopoietic cell transplantation. Study information: Pretransplant recipient samples were taken after cytoreduction.

Time point reported: recipient sample about 28 days before transplant, after cytoreduction. This clone was observed once. Clones were sequenced by immunoSEQ multiplex PCR, and TCRdb holds only the in-frame ones, with some missing. Of 20,000 to 30,000 clones in the sample, around 80% were seen once. Trimming removed 6 bases from V and 10 bases from J, with 16 bases in between. The CDR3 has 13 residues. Per germline, CDR1 PRHDT and CDR2 FYEKMQ (reference sequence). The receptor's source is an older woman with acute myeloid leukemia. Some clones in this sample may be carry-over from other donors' samples. Here the sequenced sample was peripheral blood mononuclear cells, taken before stem cell transplant. The chain recombines TRBV13 with TRBJ2-1; D perhaps matches TRBD2 (6 bases). CDR3 sequence reads: CASSPGWGGEQFF. In DNA, the CDR3 is TGTGCCAGCAGTCCCGGGTGGGGAGGCGAGCAGTTCTTC.